This T cell receptor (beta chain) was sequenced during a study of shared clonotypes between healthy human individuals. Findings of the study overall: Against clonotypes common to all four donors, non-shared ones had lower generation probabilities.

This clone was seen a handful of times. Its antigen remains unknown. Each subset's genomic DNA was shared equally among a number of immunoSEQ plates. Assay: immunoSEQ multiplex PCR; the TCRdb copy retains only in-frame clones and omits some. The sample includes over a million clones, about 76% of them seen just once. Trimming removed 0 bases from V and 9 bases from J; junction bases left unmatched: 6. Germline values: CDR1 GTSNPN, CDR2 SVGIG (reference sequence). The length of the CDR3 is 14 residues. The sequenced sample was memory CD4+ T cells sorted from blood. Subset given: CD45RA-negative fraction. The chain couples TRBV30 to TRBJ1-2, with 11 bases fitting TRBD1. This receptor was identified in a man between 18 and 29 years old in good health. As DNA, the CDR3 is TGTGCCTGGAGTGTTAGGGGACAGGGGGATCGCTACACCTTC. Encoded protein: CAWSVRGQGDRYTF.